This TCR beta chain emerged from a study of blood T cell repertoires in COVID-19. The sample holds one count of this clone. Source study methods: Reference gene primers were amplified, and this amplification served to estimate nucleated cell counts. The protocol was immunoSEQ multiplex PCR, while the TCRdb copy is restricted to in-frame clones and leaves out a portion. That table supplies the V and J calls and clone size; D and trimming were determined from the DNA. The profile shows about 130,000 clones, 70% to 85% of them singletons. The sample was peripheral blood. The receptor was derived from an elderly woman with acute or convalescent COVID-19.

CDR3 region: CASSEGGTGGKLFF. The CDR3 coding sequence is TGTGCCAGCAGTGAAGGGGGGACGGGAGGAAAACTGTTTTTT. The chain combines TRBV2 with TRBJ1-4; a weak D match, TRBD1 (5 bases). The CDR3 has 14 amino acids. The V end was cut by 1 base, the J end by 10 bases, with 13 bases between. CDR1 and CDR2 (germline): SNHLY, FYNNEI.